These 2 T cell receptor beta chains were all obtained from the same sample, sequenced in a study of Ad26.COV2.S vaccination and SARS-CoV-2 variants. The treatment was: approximately 18 received Ad26.COV2.S at low or high dose, single or two shots; about 5 received placebo; per-sample allocation not given. Samples were taken on day 63 after the first vaccine or placebo injection. Libraries were prepared by immunoSEQ multiplex PCR; TCRdb keeps only in-frame clonotypes and omits some of them. The sample records 450,000 to 550,000 clones, roughly nine tenths being singletons. Source: peripheral blood, taken in a trial of Ad26.COV2.S vaccine versus placebo. These receptors all stem from a person between 18 and 59 years old who received the Ad26.COV2.S COVID-19 vaccine or a placebo.

The rearrangement uses TRBV9 and TRBJ2-2, with 10 bases aligning to TRBD2. The J segment lost 1 base and the V segment lost 4 bases, leaving 1 base of the junction unmatched. This CDR3 spans 15 amino acids. CDR1 is SGDLS, CDR2 YYNGEE, per germline. This CDR3 is CASSPSGGNTGELFF. Here the CDR3 DNA reads TGTGCCAGCAGCCCTAGCGGGGGGAACACCGGGGAGCTGTTTTTT.

This clone was counted once. The genes are TRBV2 and TRBJ2-7; a weak D match, TRBD2 (6 bases). Trimming left V 8 bases short and J 2 bases short, with 10 bases between. The CDR3 totals 12 residues. Per the germline V gene, CDR1 is SNHLY and CDR2 is FYNNEI. The CDR3 here is CASGTRPYEQYF. In nucleotides, the CDR3 is TGTGCCAGCGGGACTCGACCCTACGAGCAGTACTTC. The full variable domain, its missing parts supplied by reference TRBV2 and TRBJ2-7, is EPEVTQTPSHQVTQMGQEVILRCVPISNHLYFYWYRQILGQKVEFLVSFYNNEISEKSEIFDDQFSVERPDGSNFTLKIRSTKLEDSAMYFCASGTRPYEQYFGPGTRLTVT.